The entry below gives a single TCR beta chain sequence along with its context. Its antigen is currently unknown. Study processing details: With immunoSEQ giving junction-only sequences and no quality scores, filtering differed. Libraries were prepared by immunoSEQ multiplex PCR; TCRdb keeps only in-frame clonotypes and omits some of them. V, J and clone size were drawn from that table, and D and trimming were deduced from the DNA. The data show about 2 million clones, roughly 96% seen once. The source of the sample is a study of shared clonotypes between healthy human individuals. Study-wide points: A small donor pool kept down the genetic and exposure-history diversity that was represented. It was observed that about 5% of naive CD4 clonotypes were shared across several donors. Naive subsets generally exceeded memory subsets in estimated richness.

This CDR3 has 14 amino acids. Germline V gene data show CDR1 as SSHAT and CDR2 as FNYEAQ (reference sequence). The clonotype was recovered from a man younger than 35 in good health. Sequencing was carried out using naive CD4+ T cells sorted from blood. Subset specified: CD45RA+ positively selected. The chain couples TRBV7-7 to TRBJ2-2; D may be TRBD1 or TRBD2 (5 bases each). DNA of the CDR3: TGTGCTAGCGCAAGGGGAAGGAACACCGGGGAGCTGTTTTTT. The encoded protein is CASARGRNTGELFF.